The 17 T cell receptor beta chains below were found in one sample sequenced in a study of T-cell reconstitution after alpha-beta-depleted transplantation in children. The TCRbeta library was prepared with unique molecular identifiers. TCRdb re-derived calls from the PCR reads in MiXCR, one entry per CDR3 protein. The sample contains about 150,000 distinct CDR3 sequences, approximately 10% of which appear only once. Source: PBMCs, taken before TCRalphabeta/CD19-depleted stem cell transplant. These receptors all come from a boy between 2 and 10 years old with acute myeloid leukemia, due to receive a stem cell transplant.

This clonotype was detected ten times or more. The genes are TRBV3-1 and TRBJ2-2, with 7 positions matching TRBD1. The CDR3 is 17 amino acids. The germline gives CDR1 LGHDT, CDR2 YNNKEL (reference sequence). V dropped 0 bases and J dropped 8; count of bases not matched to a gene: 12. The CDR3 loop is CASSQDWETGLWGELFF. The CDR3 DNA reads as TGTGCCAGCAGCCAAGATTGGGAGACAGGGCTATGGGGGGAGCTGTTTTTT.

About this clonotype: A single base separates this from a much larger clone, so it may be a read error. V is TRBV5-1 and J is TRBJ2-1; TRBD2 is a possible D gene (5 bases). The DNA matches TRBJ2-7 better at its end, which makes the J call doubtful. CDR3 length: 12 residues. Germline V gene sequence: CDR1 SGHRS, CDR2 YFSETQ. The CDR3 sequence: CASSRGWNEQYF. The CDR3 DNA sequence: TGCGCCAGCAGCCGCGGGTGGAATGAGCAGTACTTC.

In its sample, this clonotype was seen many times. CDR3 in amino acids: CASSQPLRQGDEQFF. DNA of the CDR3: TGCGCCAGCAGCCAACCGCTCCGACAGGGCGATGAGCAGTTCTTC. The rearrangement links TRBV5-1 to TRBJ2-1; 7 positions agree with TRBD1. The CDR3 is 15 residues long. The ends lost 4 bases at V and 8 bases at J; junction bases unmatched: 12. CDR1 SGHRS and CDR2 YFSETQ come from the germline V gene.

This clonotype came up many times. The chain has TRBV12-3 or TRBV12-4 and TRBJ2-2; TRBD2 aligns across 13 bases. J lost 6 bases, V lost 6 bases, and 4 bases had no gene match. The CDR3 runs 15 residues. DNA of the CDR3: TGTGCCAGCAGCGGACTAGCGGGGGCGGCCGGGGAGCTGTTTTTT. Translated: CASSGLAGAAGELFF.

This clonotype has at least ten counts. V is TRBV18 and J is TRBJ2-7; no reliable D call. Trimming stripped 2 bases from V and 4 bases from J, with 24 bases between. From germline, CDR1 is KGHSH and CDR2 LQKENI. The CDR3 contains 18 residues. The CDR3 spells CASSPTPLNPVPRYEQYF. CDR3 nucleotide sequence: TGTGCCAGCTCACCAACCCCACTAAATCCCGTCCCCAGATACGAGCAGTACTTC.

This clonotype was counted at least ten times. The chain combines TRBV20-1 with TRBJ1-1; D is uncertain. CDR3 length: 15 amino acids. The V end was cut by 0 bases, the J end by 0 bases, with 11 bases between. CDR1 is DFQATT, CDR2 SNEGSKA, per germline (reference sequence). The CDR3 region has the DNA TGCAGTGCTAGAGATGGTAGCAGGATGAACACTGAAGCTTTCTTT. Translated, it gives CSARDGSRMNTEAFF.

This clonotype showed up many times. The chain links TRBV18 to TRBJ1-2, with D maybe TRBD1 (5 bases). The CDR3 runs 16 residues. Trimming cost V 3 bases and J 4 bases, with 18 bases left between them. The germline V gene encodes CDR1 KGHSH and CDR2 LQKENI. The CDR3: CASSPAYRQSGYGYTF. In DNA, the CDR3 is TGTGCCAGCTCACCTGCGTACAGACAGTCCGGCTATGGCTACACCTTC.

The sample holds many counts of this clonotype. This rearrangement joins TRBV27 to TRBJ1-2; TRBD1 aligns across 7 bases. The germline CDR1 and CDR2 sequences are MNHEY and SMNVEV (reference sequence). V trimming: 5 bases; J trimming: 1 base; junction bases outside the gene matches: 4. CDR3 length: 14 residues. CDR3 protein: CASSEDRFNYGYTF. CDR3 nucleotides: TGTGCCAGCAGTGAGGACAGGTTTAACTATGGCTACACCTTC.

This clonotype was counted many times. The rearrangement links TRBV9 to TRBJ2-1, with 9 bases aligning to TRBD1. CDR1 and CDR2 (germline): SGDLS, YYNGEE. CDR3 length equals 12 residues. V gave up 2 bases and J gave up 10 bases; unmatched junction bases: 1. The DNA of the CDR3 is TGTGCCAGCAGCGTCACAGGGGGCGAGCAGTTCTTC. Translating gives CASSVTGGEQFF.

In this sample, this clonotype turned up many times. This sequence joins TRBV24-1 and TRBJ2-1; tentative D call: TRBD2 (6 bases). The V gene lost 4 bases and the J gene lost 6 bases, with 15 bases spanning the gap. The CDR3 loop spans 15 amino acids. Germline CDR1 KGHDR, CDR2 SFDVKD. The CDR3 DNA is TGTGCCACCAGTGACGGACGGGGGTGGTCCAATGAGCAGTTCTTC. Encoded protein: CATSDGRGWSNEQFF.

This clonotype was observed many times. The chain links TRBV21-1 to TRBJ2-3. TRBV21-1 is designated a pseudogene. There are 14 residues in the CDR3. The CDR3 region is CAQFKRSCTDTQYF. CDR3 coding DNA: TGTGCCCAGTTTAAACGGTCCTGCACAGATACGCAGTATTTT.

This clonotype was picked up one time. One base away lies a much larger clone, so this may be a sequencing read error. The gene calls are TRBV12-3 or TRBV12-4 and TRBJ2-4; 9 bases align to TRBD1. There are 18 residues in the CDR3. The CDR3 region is CTSSLLSTGGLAKNIQYF. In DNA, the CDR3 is TGTACCAGCAGTTTACTGTCGACAGGGGGACTAGCCAAAAACATTCAGTACTTC.

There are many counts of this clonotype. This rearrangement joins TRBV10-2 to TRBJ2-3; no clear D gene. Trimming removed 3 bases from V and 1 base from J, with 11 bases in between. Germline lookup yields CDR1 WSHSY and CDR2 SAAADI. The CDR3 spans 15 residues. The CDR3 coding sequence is TGCGCCAGCAGTGATCGAGTGTCTGGCACAGATACGCAGTATTTT. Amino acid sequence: CASSDRVSGTDTQYF.

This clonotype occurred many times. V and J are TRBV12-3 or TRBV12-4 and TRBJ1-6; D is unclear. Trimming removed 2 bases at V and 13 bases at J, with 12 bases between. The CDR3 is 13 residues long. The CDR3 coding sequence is TGTGCCAGCAGTTTAATACAGTCGGCCCCCCTCCACTTT. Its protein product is CASSLIQSAPLHF.

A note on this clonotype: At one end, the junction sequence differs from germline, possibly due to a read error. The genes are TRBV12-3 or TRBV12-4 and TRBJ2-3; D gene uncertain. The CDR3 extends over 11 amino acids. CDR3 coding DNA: TGTGCCAGCAGTTTGTCAGATACGCAGTCTTTT. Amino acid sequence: CASSLSDTQSF.

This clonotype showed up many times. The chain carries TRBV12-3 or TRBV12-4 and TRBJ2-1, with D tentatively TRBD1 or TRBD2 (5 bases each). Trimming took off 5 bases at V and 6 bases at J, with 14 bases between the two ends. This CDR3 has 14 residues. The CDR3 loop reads CASSAMGPSNEQFF. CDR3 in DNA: TGTGCCAGCAGTGCGATGGGACCGTCCAATGAGCAGTTCTTC.

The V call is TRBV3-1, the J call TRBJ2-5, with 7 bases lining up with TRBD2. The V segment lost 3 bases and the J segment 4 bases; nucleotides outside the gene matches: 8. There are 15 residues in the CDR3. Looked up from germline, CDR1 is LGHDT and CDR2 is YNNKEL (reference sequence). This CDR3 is CASSQSRGEGETQYF. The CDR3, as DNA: TGTGCCAGCAGCCAGAGCCGGGGGGAAGGAGAGACCCAGTACTTC.